This T cell receptor beta chain was sequenced during a study of cytomegalovirus exposure and HLA in healthy donors. Study results and caveats: Roughly even sequencing depth across donors was the assumption behind the presence/absence analyses.

Note on this clone: The antigen is unknown.

This CDR3 region has 14 residues. Germline V gene data show CDR1 as KGHSH and CDR2 as LQKENI. V gave up 1 base and J gave up 1 base, with 7 bases separating them. 13 Jbeta primers and 60 Vbeta primers were used for the PCR. The data were produced by immunoSEQ multiplex PCR, yet TCRdb's version contains in-frame clones alone and is incomplete. The data show some 150,000 clones, 82% seen once. The clonotype comes from a woman between 45 and 65 years old in good health and CMV-seropositive. The chain couples TRBV18 to TRBJ1-1; unclear D gene. Material for sequencing was PBMCs. CDR3 loop: CASSPQSGNTEAFF. The CDR3 DNA reads TGTGCCAGCTCACCACAATCAGGGAACACTGAAGCTTTCTTT. The whole variable domain, filled in from reference TRBV18 and TRBJ1-1, reads NAGVMQNPRHLVRRRGQEARLRCSPMKGHSHVYWYRQLPEEGLKFMVYLQKENIIDESGMPKERFSAEFPKEGPSILRIQQVVRGDSAAYFCASSPQSGNTEAFFGQGTRLTVV.